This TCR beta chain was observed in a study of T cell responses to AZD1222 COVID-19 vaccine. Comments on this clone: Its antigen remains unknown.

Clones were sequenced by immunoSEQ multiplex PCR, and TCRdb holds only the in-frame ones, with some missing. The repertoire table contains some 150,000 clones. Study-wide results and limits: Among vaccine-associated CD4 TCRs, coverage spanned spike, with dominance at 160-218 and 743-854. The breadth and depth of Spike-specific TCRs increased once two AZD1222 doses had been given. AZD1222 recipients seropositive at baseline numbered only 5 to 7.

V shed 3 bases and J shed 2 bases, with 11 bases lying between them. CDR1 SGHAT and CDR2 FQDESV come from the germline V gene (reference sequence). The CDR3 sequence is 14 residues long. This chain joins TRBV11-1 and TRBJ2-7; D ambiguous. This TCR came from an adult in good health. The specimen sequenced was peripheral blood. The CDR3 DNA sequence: TGTGCCAGCAGCTTGCAAGGCCCCCCCTACGAGCAGTACTTC. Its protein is CASSLQGPPYEQYF.